Listed below are T cell receptor beta chains from one sample, sequenced in a study of cytomegalovirus exposure and HLA in healthy donors. The assay was immunoSEQ multiplex PCR, and TCRdb's table has in-frame clones only and misses some. The sample has 37,000 or so clones; about four fifths are singletons. Sequenced material: PBMCs. The receptors derive from a woman in her thirties or forties in good health and CMV-seronegative. The CDR3 runs from the conserved cysteine through the conserved F or W. D genes are given only for firm matches. Some rows mark clone size as missing; the rest say once, few, many or name a class of expanded clone.

j_gene,abundance,d_gene,v_gene,CDR3aa,CDR3nt
TRBJ1-2,.,TRBD1,TRBV4-3,CASSQDQAGTGGRYGYTF,TGCGCCAGCAGCCAAGATCAGGCTGGCACAGGGGGCAGGTATGGCTACACCTTC
TRBJ2-3,few,TRBD2,TRBV7-2,CASSFLSGGFTDTQYF,TGTGCCAGCAGCTTTCTGAGCGGGGGGTTCACAGATACGCAGTATTTT
TRBJ2-1,few,TRBD2,TRBV27,CASSFLTAGGQYNEQFF,TGTGCCAGCAGTTTTCTCACGGCGGGGGGCCAATACAATGAGCAGTTCTTC
TRBJ2-3,.,TRBD1,TRBV7-9,CASSPRGPPDTDTQYF,TGTGCCAGCAGCCCCAGGGGGCCTCCAGACACAGATACGCAGTATTTT
TRBJ2-5,.,.,TRBV28,CASSAGSQETQYF,TGTGCCAGCAGTGCGGGCAGTCAAGAGACCCAGTACTTC
TRBJ1-1,.,.,TRBV6-1,CATTLHGGGNTEAFF,TGTGCCACCACCTTGCATGGGGGAGGGAACACTGAAGCTTTCTTT
TRBJ2-2,.,.,TRBV4-3,CASSQDWIVEGAGELFF,TGCGCCAGCAGCCAAGATTGGATTGTAGAGGGGGCCGGGGAGCTGTTTTTT
TRBJ2-2,.,TRBD1,TRBV7-9,CASSLGTGWTGELFF,TGTGCCAGCAGCTTGGGGACAGGGTGGACCGGGGAGCTGTTTTTT
TRBJ1-1,.,.,TRBV7-3,CASSLQGGGTEAFF,TGTGCCAGCAGCTTACAGGGAGGTGGCACTGAAGCTTTCTTT
TRBJ2-4,.,.,TRBV5-1,CASSSLDRTKNIQYF,TGCGCCAGCAGCAGTCTTGACAGGACTAAAAACATTCAGTACTTC
TRBJ1-5,.,.,TRBV5-1,CASSAEPQGSNQPQHF,TGCGCCAGCAGCGCGGAACCTCAGGGGAGCAATCAGCCCCAGCATTTT
TRBJ1-1,.,TRBD1,TRBV25-1,CASSEMTGGFAEAFF,TGTGCCAGCAGTGAGATGACAGGGGGGTTTGCTGAAGCTTTCTTT
TRBJ1-6,.,.,TRBV13,CASSFRGGADSPLHF,TGTGCCAGCAGCTTCCGGGGGGGGGCCGATTCACCCCTCCACTTT
TRBJ1-1,.,.,TRBV2,CASSGGGHEAFF,TGTGCCAGCAGTGGGGGGGGGCATGAAGCTTTCTTT
TRBJ1-4,.,.,TRBV21-1,CASSPGQGDEKLFF,TGTGCCAGCAGCCCGGGACAGGGGGATGAAAAACTGTTTTTT
TRBJ2-5,.,.,TRBV7-9,CASSFNSETQYF,TGTGCCAGCAGCTTTAATTCGGAGACCCAGTACTTC
TRBJ2-3,.,TRBD2,TRBV5-1,CASRLEGTSKDTQYF,TGCGCCAGCAGATTGGAGGGGACTAGCAAAGATACGCAGTATTTT
TRBJ1-6,.,TRBD1,TRBV6-6,CASSRGQGTNNSPLHF,TGTGCCAGCAGCAGGGGACAGGGGACAAATAATTCACCCCTCCACTTT
TRBJ2-4,.,.,TRBV27,CASSPRPSGQTFLAKNIQYF,TGTGCCAGCAGTCCAAGGCCGTCGGGACAAACCTTTCTAGCCAAAAACATTCAGTACTTC
TRBJ2-3,few,.,TRBV9,CASSVMWGGGSTDTQYF,TGTGCCAGCAGCGTAATGTGGGGGGGCGGAAGCACAGATACGCAGTATTTT
TRBJ1-2,.,.,TRBV5-6,CASSLFTGTANYGYTF,TGTGCCAGCAGCTTGTTTACAGGCACAGCTAACTATGGCTACACCTTC
TRBJ2-1,once,.,TRBV20-1,CSATLSGEQFF,TGCAGTGCTACTCTTTCGGGGGAGCAGTTCTTC
TRBJ2-1,.,TRBD2,TRBV7-9,CASHGLAGIAYNEQFF,TGTGCCAGCCACGGACTAGCGGGGATCGCCTACAATGAGCAGTTCTTC
TRBJ1-1,.,.,TRBV4-3,CASSQDRVAVEAFF,TGCGCCAGCAGCCAAGACAGGGTGGCCGTCGAAGCTTTCTTT
TRBJ2-5,.,TRBD1,TRBV29-1,CSVGRDRDETQYF,TGCAGCGTTGGCCGGGACAGGGATGAGACCCAGTACTTC
TRBJ1-1,.,.,TRBV29-1,CSGGGAVNTEAFF,TGCAGCGGGGGAGGGGCAGTTAACACTGAAGCTTTCTTT
TRBJ1-1,.,.,TRBV5-1,CASSLEQLNTEAFF,TGCGCCAGCAGCTTGGAACAGTTGAACACTGAAGCTTTCTTT
TRBJ1-6,.,.,TRBV19,CASSIPGERPLHF,TGTGCCAGTAGCATTCCAGGGGAAAGACCCCTCCACTTT
TRBJ1-1,.,TRBD1,TRBV13,CASSYQGANTEAFF,TGTGCCAGCAGCTATCAGGGGGCGAACACTGAAGCTTTCTTT
TRBJ1-1,.,.,TRBV6-5,CASKRFRENTEAFF,TGTGCCAGCAAAAGGTTTCGGGAGAACACTGAAGCTTTCTTT
TRBJ1-5,.,TRBD1,TRBV6-5,CASSGDRYNQPQHF,TGTGCCAGCAGTGGGGACAGATACAATCAGCCCCAGCATTTT
TRBJ1-4,.,.,TRBV6-1,CASSEGQGHEKLFF,TGTGCCAGCAGTGAAGGTCAGGGGCATGAAAAACTGTTTTTT
TRBJ2-7,.,.,TRBV7-9,CASSLDPYEQYF,TGTGCCAGCAGTCTAGATCCCTACGAGCAGTACTTC
TRBJ1-6,.,.,TRBV6-5,CASGVGDSPLHF,TGTGCCAGCGGGGTCGGGGATTCACCCCTCCACTTT
TRBJ2-6,few,.,TRBV9,CASSAGGANVLTF,TGTGCCAGCAGCGCCGGGGGGGCCAACGTCCTGACTTTC
TRBJ1-2,.,.,TRBV7-9,CASSLERGQLNGYTF,TGTGCCAGCAGCTTAGAGCGGGGGCAACTTAATGGCTACACCTTC
TRBJ1-1,.,.,TRBV6-5,CASKRGYTEAFF,TGTGCCAGCAAGAGGGGGTACACTGAAGCTTTCTTT
TRBJ1-3,few,TRBD1,TRBV25-1,CASSEGTGGKNTIYF,TGTGCCAGCAGTGAAGGGACAGGGGGCAAAAACACCATATATTTT
TRBJ2-6,.,TRBD1,TRBV9,CASSVVPGQMSGANVLTF,TGTGCCAGCAGCGTAGTCCCGGGACAGATGTCTGGGGCCAACGTCCTGACTTTC
TRBJ2-1,.,TRBD2,TRBV9,CASSPGGLAGEREFF,TGTGCCAGCAGCCCCGGCGGACTAGCGGGGGAGAGGGAGTTCTTC
TRBJ1-4,.,TRBD1,TRBV5-1,CASSHRDRGEKLFF,TGCGCCAGCAGCCACCGGGACAGGGGGGAAAAACTGTTTTTT
TRBJ1-2,once,.,TRBV4-1,CASSLPTDSGYTF,TGCGCCAGCAGCCTCCCGACAGATAGTGGCTACACCTTC
TRBJ2-3,once,.,TRBV5-1,CASSTGQRSDTQYF,TGCGCCAGCAGCACCGGACAGCGGTCAGATACGCAGTATTTT
TRBJ1-2,.,TRBD1,TRBV19,CASSRDRGQVDGYTF,TGTGCCAGTAGCAGGGACAGGGGGCAAGTAGATGGCTACACCTTC
TRBJ1-2,.,TRBD1,TRBV5-4,CASSPRDRGYGYTF,TGTGCCAGCAGCCCCCGGGACAGGGGATATGGCTACACCTTC
TRBJ1-5,.,TRBD1,TRBV28,CASSLFGTGDNQPQHF,TGTGCCAGCAGTCTCTTCGGGACAGGGGACAATCAGCCCCAGCATTTT
TRBJ2-7,.,TRBD1,TRBV7-2,CASSVGQGNYEQYF,TGTGCCAGCAGCGTCGGACAGGGTAACTACGAGCAGTACTTC
TRBJ2-5,.,.,TRBV4-2,CASSQDVARETQYF,TGTGCCAGCAGCCAAGATGTAGCCCGGGAGACCCAGTACTTC
TRBJ2-2,.,.,TRBV4-1,CASSQDRSNTGELFF,TGCGCCAGCAGCCAAGATAGAAGTAACACCGGGGAGCTGTTTTTT
TRBJ2-7,.,TRBD1,TRBV5-1,CASSASGTGVYEQYF,TGCGCCAGCAGCGCCTCCGGGACAGGGGTATACGAGCAGTACTTC
TRBJ1-5,.,.,TRBV6-1,CATLGGSNQPQHF,TGTGCCACCCTGGGGGGGAGCAATCAGCCCCAGCATTTT
TRBJ1-5,.,.,TRBV2,CASRERTSQQPQHF,TGTGCCAGCAGGGAAAGGACATCGCAGCAGCCCCAGCATTTT
TRBJ1-1,.,.,TRBV6-5,CASSSSQNTEAFF,TGTGCCAGCAGTTCGTCACAGAACACTGAAGCTTTCTTT
TRBJ1-6,.,.,TRBV11-2,CASSATPGGTISPLHF,TGTGCCAGCAGCGCGACTCCGGGAGGGACAATTTCACCCCTCCACTTT
TRBJ2-3,once,.,TRBV25-1,CASSEFSYGESTDTQYF,TGTGCCAGCAGTGAATTCAGTTACGGGGAAAGCACAGATACGCAGTATTTT
TRBJ2-7,.,.,TRBV4-2,CASSQENRDSSYEQYF,TGTGCCAGCAGCCAAGAAAACAGGGATAGCTCCTACGAGCAGTACTTC
TRBJ2-3,.,.,TRBV5-1,CASMPGDGATDTQYF,TGCGCCAGCATGCCTGGGGATGGGGCCACAGATACGCAGTATTTT
TRBJ2-5,.,TRBD2,TRBV5-4,CASSTGLAGASRETQYF,TGTGCCAGCAGCACGGGACTAGCGGGGGCCAGTCGTGAGACCCAGTACTTC